This T cell receptor (beta chain) was profiled in a study of read filtering for tumor transcriptome and immune sequencing. About the study: Transcriptome libraries were built from DNase-treated RNA.

From about 400 ng of RNA, a library with molecular barcoded alpha/delta and beta/gamma adaptors was made. TCRdb passed the reads through MiXCR, listing each CDR3 protein once. The sample holds over 35,000 distinct CDR3 sequences, roughly 10% seen once. This clonotype came up many times. The CDR3 has 17 amino acids. V lost 3 bases to trimming and J lost 1 base, with 19 bases between them. Germline CDR1 and CDR2: SGHVS and FQNEAQ. The sequence was obtained from a donor aged 40 or over with multiple myeloma. V and J are TRBV7-8 and TRBJ2-7; D is unclear. Specimen: a population of CD138-negative cells sorted from bone marrow. The CDR3 loop reads CASSLGDPTGWSYEQYF. DNA for the CDR3: TGTGCCAGCAGCTTGGGCGACCCGACTGGGTGGTCCTACGAGCAGTACTTC.